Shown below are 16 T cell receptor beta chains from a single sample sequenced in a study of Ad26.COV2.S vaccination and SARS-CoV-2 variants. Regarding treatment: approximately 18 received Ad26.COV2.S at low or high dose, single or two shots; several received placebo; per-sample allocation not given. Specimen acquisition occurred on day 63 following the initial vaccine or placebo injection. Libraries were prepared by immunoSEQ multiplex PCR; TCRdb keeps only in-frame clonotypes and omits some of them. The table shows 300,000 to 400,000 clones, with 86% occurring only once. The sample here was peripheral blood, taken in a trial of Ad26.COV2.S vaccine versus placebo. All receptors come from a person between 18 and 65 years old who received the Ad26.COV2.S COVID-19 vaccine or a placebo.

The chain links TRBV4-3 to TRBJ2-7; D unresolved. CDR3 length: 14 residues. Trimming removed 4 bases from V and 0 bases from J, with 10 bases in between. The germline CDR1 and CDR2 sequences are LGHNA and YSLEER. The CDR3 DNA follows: TGCGCCAGCAGCCCGACCGCTTACTCCTACGAGCAGTACTTC. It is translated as CASSPTAYSYEQYF.

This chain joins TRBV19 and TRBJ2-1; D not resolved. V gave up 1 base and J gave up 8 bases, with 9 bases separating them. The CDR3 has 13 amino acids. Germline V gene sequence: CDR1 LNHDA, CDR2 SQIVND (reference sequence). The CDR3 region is CASSIVPTYEQFF. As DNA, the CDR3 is TGTGCCAGTAGTATAGTCCCAACCTATGAGCAGTTCTTC.

The DNA of the CDR3 is TGTGCCAGCAGTGAAACAGGGGCTGGGGCCAACGTCCTGACTTTC. Translating it yields CASSETGAGANVLTF. V and J are TRBV6-1 and TRBJ2-6, with 7 bases aligning to TRBD1. The germline V gene has CDR1 MNHNS and CDR2 SASEGT. CDR3 length: 15 residues. The V gene end was trimmed by 2 bases and the J gene end by 2 bases; junction bases not matched to a gene: 0.

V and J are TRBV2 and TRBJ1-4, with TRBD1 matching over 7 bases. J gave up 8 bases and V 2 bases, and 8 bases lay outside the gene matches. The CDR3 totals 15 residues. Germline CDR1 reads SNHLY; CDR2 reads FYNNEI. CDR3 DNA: TGTGCCAGCAGTGAAATGGTCAGGGGGGGAGAAAAACTGTTTTTT. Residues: CASSEMVRGGEKLFF.

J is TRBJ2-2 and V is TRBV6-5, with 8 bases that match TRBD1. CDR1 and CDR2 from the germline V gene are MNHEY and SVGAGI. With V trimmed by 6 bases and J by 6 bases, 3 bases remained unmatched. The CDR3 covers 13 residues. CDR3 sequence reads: CASSGQGPGELFF. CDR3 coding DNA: TGTGCCAGCAGCGGACAGGGTCCCGGGGAGCTGTTTTTT.

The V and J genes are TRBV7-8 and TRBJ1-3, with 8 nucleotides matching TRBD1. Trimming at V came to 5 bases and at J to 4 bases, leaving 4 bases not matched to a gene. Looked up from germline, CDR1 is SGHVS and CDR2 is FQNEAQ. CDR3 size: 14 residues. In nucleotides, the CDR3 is TGTGCCAGCAGCCCCAACAGGGGGGGAAACACCATATATTTT. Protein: CASSPNRGGNTIYF.

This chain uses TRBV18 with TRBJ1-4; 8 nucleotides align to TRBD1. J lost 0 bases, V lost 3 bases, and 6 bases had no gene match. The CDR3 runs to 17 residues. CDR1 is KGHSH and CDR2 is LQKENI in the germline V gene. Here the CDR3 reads CASSPGQGRTTNEKLFF. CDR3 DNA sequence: TGTGCCAGCTCACCTGGACAGGGAAGGACAACTAATGAAAAACTGTTTTTT.

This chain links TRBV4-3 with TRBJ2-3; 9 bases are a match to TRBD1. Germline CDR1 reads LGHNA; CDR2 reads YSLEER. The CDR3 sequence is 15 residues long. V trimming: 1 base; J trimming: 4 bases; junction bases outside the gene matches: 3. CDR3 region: CASSQGDRDADTQYF. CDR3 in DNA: TGCGCCAGCAGCCAAGGGGACAGGGACGCAGATACGCAGTATTTT.

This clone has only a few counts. This chain's CDR3 is CASSLGVTEAFF. The CDR3 nucleotides are TGTGCCAGCAGTCTAGGGGTTACTGAAGCTTTCTTT. V usage is TRBV6-2 or TRBV6-3 and J usage is TRBJ1-1; maybe TRBD1 (5 bases). The V gene's germline CDR1 is MNHEY and CDR2 SVGEGT. V was shortened by 5 bases and J by 5 bases, with 9 bases between the two germline ends. The CDR3 runs 12 residues.

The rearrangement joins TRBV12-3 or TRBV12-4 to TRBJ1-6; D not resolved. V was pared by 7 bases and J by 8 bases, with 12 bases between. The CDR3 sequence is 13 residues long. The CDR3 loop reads CASTRAADSPLHF. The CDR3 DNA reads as TGTGCCAGCACAAGGGCCGCGGATTCACCCCTCCACTTT.

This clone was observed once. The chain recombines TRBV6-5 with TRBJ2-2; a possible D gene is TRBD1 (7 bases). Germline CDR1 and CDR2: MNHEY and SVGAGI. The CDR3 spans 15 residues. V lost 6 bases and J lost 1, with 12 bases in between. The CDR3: CASRLQGGNTGELFF. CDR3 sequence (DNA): TGTGCCAGCAGGCTCCAGGGGGGGAACACCGGGGAGCTGTTTTTT.

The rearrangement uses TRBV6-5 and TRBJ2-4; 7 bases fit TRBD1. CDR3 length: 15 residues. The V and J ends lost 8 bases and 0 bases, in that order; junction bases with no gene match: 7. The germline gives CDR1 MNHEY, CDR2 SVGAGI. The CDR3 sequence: CASRRDSLAKNIQYF. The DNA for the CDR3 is TGTGCCAGCCGACGGGACAGTCTAGCCAAAAACATTCAGTACTTC.

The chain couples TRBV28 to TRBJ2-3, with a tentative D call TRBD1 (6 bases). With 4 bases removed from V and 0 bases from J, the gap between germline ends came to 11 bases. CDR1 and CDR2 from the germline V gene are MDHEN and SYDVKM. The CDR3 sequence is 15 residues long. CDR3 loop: CASSSGVTSTDTQYF. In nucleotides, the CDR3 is TGTGCCAGCAGTTCAGGGGTTACTAGCACAGATACGCAGTATTTT. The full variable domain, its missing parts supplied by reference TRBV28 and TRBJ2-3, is DVKVTQSSRYLVKRTGEKVFLECVQDMDHENMFWYRQDPGLGLRLIYFSYDVKMKEKGDIPEGYSVSREKKERFSLILESASTNQTSMYLCASSSGVTSTDTQYFGPGTRLTVL.

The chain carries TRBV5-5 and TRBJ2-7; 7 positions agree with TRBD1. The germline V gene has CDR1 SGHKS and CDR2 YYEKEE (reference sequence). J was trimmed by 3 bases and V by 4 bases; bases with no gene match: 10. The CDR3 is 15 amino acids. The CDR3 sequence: CASSPGGTVFYEQYF. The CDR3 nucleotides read TGTGCCAGCAGCCCTGGTGGGACAGTATTCTACGAGCAGTACTTC.

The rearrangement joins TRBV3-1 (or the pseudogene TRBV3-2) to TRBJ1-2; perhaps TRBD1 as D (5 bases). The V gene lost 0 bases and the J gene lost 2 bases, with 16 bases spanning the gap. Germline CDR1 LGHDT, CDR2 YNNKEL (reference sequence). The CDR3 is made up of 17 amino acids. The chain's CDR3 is CASSQDLDSTTNYGYTF. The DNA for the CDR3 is TGTGCCAGCAGCCAAGACCTCGACAGTACAACAAACTATGGCTACACCTTC.

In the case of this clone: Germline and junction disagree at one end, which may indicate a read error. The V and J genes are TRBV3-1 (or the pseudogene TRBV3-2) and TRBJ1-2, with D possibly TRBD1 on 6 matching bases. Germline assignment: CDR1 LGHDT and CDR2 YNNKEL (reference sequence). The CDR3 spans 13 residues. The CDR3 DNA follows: TGTGCCAGCACCCAACAGGGTTACTATGGCTACACCTTC. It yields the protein CASTQQGYYGYTF.